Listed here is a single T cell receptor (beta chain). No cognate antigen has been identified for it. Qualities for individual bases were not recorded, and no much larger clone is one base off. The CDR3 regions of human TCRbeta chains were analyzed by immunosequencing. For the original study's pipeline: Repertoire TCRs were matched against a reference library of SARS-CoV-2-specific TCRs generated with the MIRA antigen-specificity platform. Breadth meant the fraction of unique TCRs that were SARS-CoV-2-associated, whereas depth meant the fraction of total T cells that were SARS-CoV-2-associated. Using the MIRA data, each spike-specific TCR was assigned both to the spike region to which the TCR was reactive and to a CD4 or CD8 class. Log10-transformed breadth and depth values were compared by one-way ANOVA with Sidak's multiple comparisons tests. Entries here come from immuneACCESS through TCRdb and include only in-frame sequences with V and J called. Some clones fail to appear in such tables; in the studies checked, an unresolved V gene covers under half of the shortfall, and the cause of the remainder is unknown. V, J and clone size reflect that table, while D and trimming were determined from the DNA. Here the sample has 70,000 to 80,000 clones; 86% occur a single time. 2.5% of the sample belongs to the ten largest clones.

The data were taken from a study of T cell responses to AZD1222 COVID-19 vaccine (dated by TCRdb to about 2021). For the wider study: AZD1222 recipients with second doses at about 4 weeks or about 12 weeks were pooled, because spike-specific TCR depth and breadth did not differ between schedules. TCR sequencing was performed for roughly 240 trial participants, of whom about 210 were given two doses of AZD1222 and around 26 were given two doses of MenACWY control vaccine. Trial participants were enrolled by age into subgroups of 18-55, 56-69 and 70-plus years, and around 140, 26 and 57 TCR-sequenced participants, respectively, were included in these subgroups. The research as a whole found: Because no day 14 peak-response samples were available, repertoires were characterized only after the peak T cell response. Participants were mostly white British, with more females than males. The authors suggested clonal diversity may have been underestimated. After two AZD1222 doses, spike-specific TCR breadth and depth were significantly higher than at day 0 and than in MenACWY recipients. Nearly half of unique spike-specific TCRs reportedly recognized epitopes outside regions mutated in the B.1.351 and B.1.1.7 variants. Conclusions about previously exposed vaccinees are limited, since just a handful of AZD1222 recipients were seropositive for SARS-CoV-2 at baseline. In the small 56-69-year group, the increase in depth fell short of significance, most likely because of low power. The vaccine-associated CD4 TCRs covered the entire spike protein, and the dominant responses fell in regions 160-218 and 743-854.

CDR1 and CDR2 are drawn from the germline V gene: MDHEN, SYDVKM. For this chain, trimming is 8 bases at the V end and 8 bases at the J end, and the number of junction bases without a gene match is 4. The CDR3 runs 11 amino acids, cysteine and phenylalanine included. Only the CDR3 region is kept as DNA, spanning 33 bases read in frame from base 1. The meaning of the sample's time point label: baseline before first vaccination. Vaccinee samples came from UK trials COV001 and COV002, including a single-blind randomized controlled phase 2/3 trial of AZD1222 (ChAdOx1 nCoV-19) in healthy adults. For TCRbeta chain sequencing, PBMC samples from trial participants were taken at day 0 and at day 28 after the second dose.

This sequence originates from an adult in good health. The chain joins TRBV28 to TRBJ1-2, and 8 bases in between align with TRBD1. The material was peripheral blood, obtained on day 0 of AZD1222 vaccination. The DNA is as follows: TGTGCCAGCCGACAGGGGCGAGGCTACACCTTC. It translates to CASRQGRGYTF.